The 21 T cell receptor beta chains given below trace back to one sample, sequenced in a study of blood T cell repertoires in COVID-19 (dated by TCRdb to the early 2020s). Library construction relied on the immunoSEQ multiplex PCR assay. What TCRdb holds here is the immuneACCESS table cut down to in-frame rearrangements. Part of the clones is not present; checked against another copy, under half of the missing clones reflect an unresolved V gene, and the others are unexplained. The sample table records around 98,000 clones; 82% of these occur just once. Together, the top ten hold about 11% of the sample. Sequenced sample: peripheral blood. These receptors all come from a man between 65 and 80 years old with active or convalescent COVID-19.

The chain combines TRBV9 with TRBJ2-2; 9 nucleotides match TRBD2. The length of the CDR3 is 17 residues. Trimming removed 0 bases from V and 4 bases from J; junction bases left unmatched: 7. CDR1 is SGDLS and CDR2 is YYNGEE in the germline V gene. CDR3 protein: CASSVATLAGLTGELFF. CDR3 DNA sequence: TGTGCCAGCAGCGTAGCTACCCTAGCGGGGCTCACCGGGGAGCTGTTTTTT.

The genes are TRBV5-4 and TRBJ1-2; TRBD1 might be the D (5 bases). CDR3 length equals 13 residues. Germline CDR1 is SGHNT and CDR2 is YYREEE (reference sequence). The V end was cut by 3 bases, the J end by 1 base, with 7 bases between. The chain's CDR3 is CASSSGFNYGYTF. The CDR3 coding sequence is TGTGCCAGCAGCTCAGGGTTTAACTATGGCTACACCTTC.

This clone showed up just a few times. In nucleotides, the CDR3 is TGTGCCAGTAGAAAGGGACAGCTTCTTGATAAACTGTTTTTT. Protein sequence: CASRKGQLLDKLFF. The V gene is TRBV19, the J gene TRBJ1-4; 7 nucleotides agree with TRBD1. The CDR3 has 14 residues. Losses at the gene ends were 6 bases for V and 11 bases for J; bases not matched to a gene: 12. Germline lookup yields CDR1 LNHDA and CDR2 SQIVND (reference sequence).

The chain links TRBV19 to TRBJ2-7; tentatively, D is TRBD1 (5 bases). Deletions cut 5 bases from V and 2 bases from J, with 13 bases between. There are 14 residues in the CDR3. Looked up from germline, CDR1 is LNHDA and CDR2 is SQIVND (reference sequence). The CDR3 loop reads CASSSHFRAYEQYF. DNA for the CDR3: TGTGCCAGTAGTTCCCACTTCAGGGCCTACGAGCAGTACTTC.

The chain is built from TRBV19 and TRBJ2-3, with D possibly matching TRBD2 (6 bases). The CDR3 is 17 residues long. The V end lost 4 bases, the J end lost 0 bases, and 17 bases lay between the germline ends. Germline V CDR1 and CDR2: LNHDA, SQIVND (reference sequence). The CDR3 DNA is TGTGCCAGTAGTAAGATTTGGCGGGGACCTAGCACAGATACGCAGTATTTT. Translating it yields CASSKIWRGPSTDTQYF.

The J gene is TRBJ2-7, the V gene TRBV5-1; TRBD1 is a possible D gene (6 bases). The CDR3 is made up of 13 amino acids. V lost 0 bases to trimming and J lost 2 bases, with 6 bases between them. The germline CDR1 and CDR2 sequences are SGHRS and YFSETQ. The CDR3 spells CASSLDRAYEQYF. The DNA of the CDR3 is TGCGCCAGCAGCTTGGACAGGGCCTACGAGCAGTACTTC.

In this sample, this clone turned up a few times. This chain links TRBV27 with TRBJ1-2; weak D call: TRBD1 (5 bases). Germline CDR1 reads MNHEY; CDR2 reads SMNVEV (reference sequence). The V gene lost 1 base and the J gene lost 7 bases, with 13 bases spanning the gap. The CDR3 consists of 14 residues. The CDR3 spells CASSLFGGLSGYTF. The CDR3 bases are TGTGCCAGCAGTTTATTCGGGGGGTTAAGTGGCTACACCTTC.

The J gene is TRBJ1-3, the V gene TRBV12-5; D possibly corresponds to TRBD1 (6 bases). The germline V gene has CDR1 LGHNT and CDR2 FRNRAP. The CDR3 covers 18 residues. V was trimmed by 0 bases and J by 5 bases, leaving 20 bases between them. The CDR3 DNA reads TGTGCTAGTGGTTTGGTACCATCGGGACACGACCCTAGAAACACCATATATTTT. Translated: CASGLVPSGHDPRNTIYF.

The chain couples TRBV18 to TRBJ1-5; 7 nucleotides match TRBD1. This CDR3 has 13 amino acids. J lost 5 bases, V lost 5 bases, and 3 bases had no gene match. Germline-derived CDR1 and CDR2 are KGHSH and LQKENI. CDR3 residues: CASSTTGDQPQHF. For the CDR3, the DNA is TGTGCCAGCTCAACTACAGGGGATCAGCCCCAGCATTTT.

The count of this clone is one. J is TRBJ2-7 and V is TRBV5-1; 8 bases match TRBD2. Germline V gives CDR1 SGHRS, CDR2 YFSETQ. The trim removed 1 base at V and 3 bases at J, leaving 3 bases unmatched. The CDR3 totals 14 residues. The CDR3 loop reads CASSLRGTSYEQYF. The CDR3 nucleotides read TGCGCCAGCAGCTTGCGTGGGACTAGCTACGAGCAGTACTTC.

The CDR3 DNA reads TGTGCCAGCAGCCAACAGGGGCCTATCACTGAAGCTTTCTTT. Encoded protein: CASSQQGPITEAFF. The V call is TRBV7-9, the J call TRBJ1-1; the match to TRBD1 covers 7 bases. CDR1 SEHNR and CDR2 FQNEAQ come from the germline V gene (reference sequence). The trim removed 5 bases at V and 4 bases at J, leaving 7 bases unmatched. This CDR3 region has 14 residues.

This chain links TRBV6-5 with TRBJ1-2; 8 bases are shared with TRBD1. This CDR3 contains 15 residues. CDR1 is MNHEY and CDR2 is SVGAGI in the germline V gene. V trimming: 6 bases; J trimming: 7 bases; junction bases outside the gene matches: 13. The CDR3 region is CASSFGPWTGFGYTF. The CDR3 nucleotides read TGTGCCAGCAGCTTTGGGCCCTGGACAGGGTTTGGCTACACCTTC.

This chain connects TRBV19 to TRBJ2-7, with 9 positions matching TRBD1. This CDR3 has 14 residues. The J segment lost 6 bases and the V segment lost 4 bases, leaving 7 bases of the junction unmatched. Germline-derived CDR1 and CDR2 are LNHDA and SQIVND (reference sequence). The CDR3 bases are TGTGCCAGTAGTACAATACAGGGGGCGGGCGAGCAGTACTTC. Its protein is CASSTIQGAGEQYF.

This sequence joins TRBV5-5 and TRBJ2-2; the match to TRBD1 covers 8 bases. V was clipped by 4 bases and J by 2 bases; unmatched bases: 10. The CDR3 runs to 17 residues. Germline assignment: CDR1 SGHKS and CDR2 YYEKEE (reference sequence). DNA of the CDR3: TGTGCCAGCAGCCGGGGACAGGCCGCCCCTAACACCGGGGAGCTGTTTTTT. It yields the protein CASSRGQAAPNTGELFF.

There are a few counts of this clone. The V gene is TRBV2, the J gene TRBJ1-1; TRBD1 matches 8 bases. Germline CDR1 reads SNHLY; CDR2 reads FYNNEI. The CDR3 sequence is 14 residues long. J lost 0 bases, V lost 6 bases, and 3 bases had no gene match. CDR3 sequence (DNA): TGTGCCAGCAGAGGACAGGGCTTGAACACTGAAGCTTTCTTT. Protein product: CASRGQGLNTEAFF. Combining the CDR3 with reference TRBV2 and TRBJ1-1 gives the whole variable domain EPEVTQTPSHQVTQMGQEVILRCVPISNHLYFYWYRQILGQKVEFLVSFYNNEISEKSEIFDDQFSVERPDGSNFTLKIRSTKLEDSAMYFCASRGQGLNTEAFFGQGTRLTVV.

The genes are TRBV19 and TRBJ1-2, with D maybe TRBD1 (5 bases). The CDR3 totals 12 residues. The germline CDR1 and CDR2 sequences are LNHDA and SQIVND (reference sequence). V gave up 5 bases and J gave up 8 bases, with 12 bases separating them. CDR3 loop: CASSLSGDGYTF. In DNA, the CDR3 is TGTGCCAGTAGTCTGAGCGGGGACGGCTACACCTTC.

The J gene is TRBJ1-1, the V gene TRBV6-5; D might be TRBD1 (6 bases). This CDR3 comprises 15 residues. Per germline, CDR1 MNHEY and CDR2 SVGAGI. V shed 3 bases and J shed 1 base, with 12 bases lying between them. The CDR3 loop is CASSYSGQSNTEAFF. The CDR3 DNA reads as TGTGCCAGCAGTTATTCGGGACAATCGAACACTGAAGCTTTCTTT.

As DNA, the CDR3 is TGTGCCAGCAGCTTGTCGTGGACTAAAGAGACCCAGTACTTC. Amino acids: CASSLSWTKETQYF. This rearrangement joins TRBV11-1 to TRBJ2-5; a weak D match, TRBD2 (6 bases). The V end lost 3 bases, the J end lost 3 bases, and 11 bases lay between the germline ends. The germline V gene has CDR1 SGHAT and CDR2 FQDESV (reference sequence). The CDR3 spans 14 residues. The entire variable domain, with the rest obtained from reference TRBV11-1 and TRBJ2-5, is as follows: EAEVAQSPRYKITEKSQAVAFWCDPISGHATLYWYRQILGQGPELLVQFQDESVVDDSQLPKDRFSAERLKGVDSTLKIQPAELGDSAMYLCASSLSWTKETQYFGPGTRLLVL.

The chain has TRBV6-4 and TRBJ2-1; 7 nucleotides align to TRBD2. This CDR3 region has 15 residues. The trim removed 3 bases at V and 1 base at J, leaving 3 bases unmatched. Looked up from germline, CDR1 is MRHNA and CDR2 is SNTAGT. The CDR3 DNA sequence: TGTGCCAGCAGTGATGGGCGGGGGTCCTACAATGAGCAGTTCTTC. It is translated as CASSDGRGSYNEQFF.

The chain joins TRBV5-6 to TRBJ2-5, with a possible D match to TRBD2 (7 bases). Trimming shortened V by 7 bases and J by 9 bases, and 31 bases separated the two germline ends. CDR1 is SGHDT, CDR2 YYEEEE, per germline. This CDR3 region has 17 residues. CDR3 in amino acids: CASAHAGGGDLLGAQYF. The CDR3 region has the DNA TGTGCCAGCGCACACGCCGGCGGGGGCGACCTTCTAGGGGCCCAGTACTTC.

This chain links TRBV27 with TRBJ1-6; D is perhaps TRBD1 (5 bases). This CDR3 is built from 15 residues. The germline gives CDR1 MNHEY, CDR2 SMNVEV (reference sequence). V lost 7 bases and J lost 4, with 14 bases in between. The CDR3 is CASNVKGDYNSPLHF. The CDR3 region has the DNA TGTGCCAGCAACGTGAAAGGGGATTATAATTCACCCCTCCACTTT.